The clone carrying this T cell receptor beta chain was observed many times. Antigen specificity is unknown. TCR beta libraries were prepared from cDNA with unique molecular identifiers. T cells, roughly 0.9 to 11 million of them, yielded around 460,000 cDNA molecules. In TCRdb, the PCR reads were re-called with MiXCR into one record per CDR3 protein. The sample has roughly 200,000 distinct CDR3 sequences; 29% are singletons. The entry originates in a study of post-analysis software for immune sequencing data. General observations from the study: Diversity measured as normalized Chao1 was significantly lower in multiple sclerosis patients than in controls. Under the F measure, samples that were prepared in one batch clustered strongly together. Included in a set of a few TRBV segments more frequent in patients than controls were TRBV5-6, TRBV5-1 and TRBV20-1.

CDR1 and CDR2 from the germline V gene are SEHNR and FQNEAQ (reference sequence). The CDR3 has 14 amino acids. V lost 8 bases to trimming and J lost 1 base, with 12 bases between them. This sequence joins TRBV7-9 and TRBJ2-1; possibly TRBD2 for D (6 bases). This receptor was obtained from a girl younger than 18 with multiple sclerosis. Sequenced material: blood. CDR3 nucleotide sequence: TGTGCCAGCCTCCCCGGAGGGTCCTACAATGAGCAGTTCTTC. Protein sequence: CASLPGGSYNEQFF.